The present entry profiles one TCR beta chain with its context. V gave up 7 bases and J gave up 11 bases, with 24 bases separating them. The germline gives CDR1 SGHVS, CDR2 FQNEAQ. The length of the CDR3 is 14 residues. The sample is drawn from a study of OX40 agonist ivuxolimab in advanced cancers. Method: immunoSEQ multiplex PCR; TCRdb's copy keeps in-frame clones and lacks some. The data hold 98,000 or so clones, with 75% to 90% observed a single time. Source: CD4+ or CD8+ T cells sorted from blood, taken in a trial of the OX40 agonist ivuxolimab. The sequence came from an adult with an advanced solid tumor such as melanoma, head and neck, liver or kidney cancer. This sequence joins TRBV7-8 and TRBJ2-7; the D is unclear. The CDR3 DNA follows: TGTGCCAGCACCAAAGGTCGGCTTCTCTATCCGGAGTACTTC. Protein product: CASTKGRLLYPEYF.